This T cell receptor (beta chain) comes out of a study of molecular identifiers for immune sequencing clone quantification. TCRdb called the PCR reads again in MiXCR, with one record for every CDR3 protein. Counted here are 460,000 or so distinct CDR3 sequences, about a quarter occurring once; the ten biggest clones make up over 0.6%. This clonotype was detected a few times. Its target is not known. General observations from the study: Spiked Jurkat TCR RNA from one cell was reportedly detectable among fewer than 1.3 million naive cells.

V was clipped by 4 bases and J by 6 bases, with 19 bases between them. The CDR3 sequence is 15 residues long. Germline values: CDR1 SGDLS, CDR2 YYNGEE. Input for naive CD8 libraries was roughly 19,000 to 1,000,000 sorted cells; the RNA fraction used was 10%, 30% or 50%. For naive CD8 T cells, sorting used the CD8+CD4-CCR7+CD45RA+ phenotype. V and J are TRBV9 and TRBJ1-1, with D hard to call. Sequencing was carried out using naive CD8+ T cells from blood, with Jurkat cell RNA spiked in. Subset of the sample: FACS-sorted CD8+CD4-CCR7+CD45RA+ naive T cells. This clonotype was obtained from a human donor in good health. Some libraries in this study had Jurkat cell RNA spiked in. CDR3 sequence reads: CASSPNALRLSEAFF. In DNA, the CDR3 is TGTGCCAGCAGCCCTAACGCATTGAGGCTTTCTGAAGCTTTCTTT.